A selection of T cell receptor beta chains follows, all from one sample in a study of shared clonotypes between healthy human individuals. The table came from immunoSEQ multiplex PCR; TCRdb's copy has only in-frame clones and leaves some out. There are around 1.1 million clones in the sample; around 77% occur only once, and over 0.8% lies in the top ten. The sample taken for sequencing was memory CD4+ T cells from PBMCs. The receptors were sampled from a man aged 18 to 29 in good health. Some clones in this sample may be carry-over from other donors' samples. The CDR3 runs from the conserved cysteine through the conserved F or W. Fields, in order: J gene, V gene, clone size, D gene, CDR3 protein, CDR3 DNA. D genes are given only for firm matches. A clone size is listed for some rows: how often the clone was seen (once, few, many), or a class if it is expanded.

j_call: TRBJ2-3; v_call: TRBV28; clone_size: .; d_call: .; cdr3_aa: CASSLGTQGTDTQYF; cdr3_nt: TGTGCCAGCAGCCTCGGGACCCAAGGAACAGATACGCAGTATTTT
j_call: TRBJ2-2; v_call: TRBV9; clone_size: .; d_call: .; cdr3_aa: CASSVGSQGFNTGELFF; cdr3_nt: TGTGCCAGCAGCGTAGGAAGTCAGGGGTTTAACACCGGGGAGCTGTTTTTT
j_call: TRBJ1-2; v_call: TRBV7-2; clone_size: .; d_call: TRBD1; cdr3_aa: CASSSRDRGFGYTF; cdr3_nt: TGTGCCAGCAGCTCCCGGGACAGGGGTTTTGGCTACACCTTC
j_call: TRBJ2-2; v_call: TRBV9; clone_size: .; d_call: TRBD2; cdr3_aa: CASSVDIGAGSNTGELFF; cdr3_nt: TGTGCCAGCAGCGTAGATATTGGAGCGGGATCGAACACCGGGGAGCTGTTTTTT
j_call: TRBJ2-7; v_call: TRBV5-1; clone_size: .; d_call: .; cdr3_aa: CASSLLVLSYEQYF; cdr3_nt: TGCGCCAGCAGCTTGCTGGTACTCTCCTACGAGCAGTACTTC
j_call: TRBJ2-1; v_call: TRBV29-1; clone_size: .; d_call: .; cdr3_aa: CRKTGEGSGSHNEQFF; cdr3_nt: TGCAGAAAGACAGGGGAGGGTAGCGGGAGCCACAATGAGCAGTTCTTC
j_call: TRBJ1-4; v_call: TRBV30; clone_size: few; d_call: .; cdr3_aa: CAWSVDYSTTNEKLFF; cdr3_nt: TGTGCCTGGAGTGTAGACTACAGTACAACTAATGAAAAACTGTTTTTT
j_call: TRBJ2-7; v_call: TRBV6-1; clone_size: .; d_call: .; cdr3_aa: CASSEAAVRSYEQYF; cdr3_nt: TGTGCCAGCAGTGAAGCGGCGGTCCGGTCTTACGAGCAGTACTTC
j_call: TRBJ1-1; v_call: TRBV2; clone_size: .; d_call: .; cdr3_aa: CASSGWVEAFF; cdr3_nt: TGTGCCAGCAGCGGTTGGGTTGAAGCTTTCTTT
j_call: TRBJ2-3; v_call: TRBV6-5; clone_size: .; d_call: .; cdr3_aa: CASRKGARTDTQYF; cdr3_nt: TGTGCCAGCAGGAAAGGAGCTCGCACAGATACGCAGTATTTT
j_call: TRBJ1-4; v_call: TRBV19; clone_size: .; d_call: .; cdr3_aa: CASSIDAGKEKLFF; cdr3_nt: TGTGCCAGTAGTATAGATGCAGGGAAGGAAAAACTGTTTTTT
j_call: TRBJ2-3; v_call: TRBV5-6; clone_size: .; d_call: .; cdr3_aa: CASSLRMTGTGTDTQYF; cdr3_nt: TGTGCCAGCAGCTTGCGTATGACAGGGACTGGCACAGATACGCAGTATTTT
j_call: TRBJ2-2; v_call: TRBV5-1; clone_size: .; d_call: .; cdr3_aa: CASSLGMNTGELFF; cdr3_nt: TGCGCCAGCAGCTTGGGGATGAACACCGGGGAGCTGTTTTTT
j_call: TRBJ1-1; v_call: TRBV5-1; clone_size: .; d_call: TRBD1; cdr3_aa: CASSRRGSRQGVGNTEAFF; cdr3_nt: TGCGCCAGCAGCCGCCGGGGATCCCGACAGGGAGTAGGGAATACTGAAGCTTTCTTT
j_call: TRBJ1-5; v_call: TRBV6-6; clone_size: .; d_call: TRBD1; cdr3_aa: CASRRGQGNIEPQHF; cdr3_nt: TGTGCCAGCAGAAGGGGACAGGGTAACATCGAGCCCCAGCATTTT
j_call: TRBJ2-7; v_call: TRBV9; clone_size: .; d_call: .; cdr3_aa: CASSANPRKGGIYEQYF; cdr3_nt: TGTGCCAGCAGCGCCAACCCACGTAAGGGCGGAATCTACGAGCAGTACTTC
j_call: TRBJ1-2; v_call: TRBV25-1; clone_size: .; d_call: .; cdr3_aa: CASSERGGANYGYTF; cdr3_nt: TGTGCCAGCAGTGAACGGGGGGGTGCAAACTATGGCTACACCTTC
j_call: TRBJ2-1; v_call: TRBV30; clone_size: few; d_call: TRBD2; cdr3_aa: CAWSRGLASDEQFF; cdr3_nt: TGTGCCTGGAGCCGGGGACTAGCAAGCGATGAGCAGTTCTTC
j_call: TRBJ2-2; v_call: TRBV6-1; clone_size: .; d_call: .; cdr3_aa: CASSRRPGELFF; cdr3_nt: TGTGCCAGCAGTAGACGTCCCGGGGAGCTGTTTTTT
j_call: TRBJ1-1; v_call: TRBV29-1; clone_size: .; d_call: .; cdr3_aa: CSVERGDTEAFF; cdr3_nt: TGCAGCGTTGAAAGGGGTGATACTGAAGCTTTCTTT
j_call: TRBJ2-7; v_call: TRBV4-2; clone_size: once; d_call: .; cdr3_aa: CASSLGRASLYEQYF; cdr3_nt: TGTGCCAGCAGCTTGGGGCGGGCCTCTCTCTACGAGCAGTACTTC
j_call: TRBJ2-2; v_call: TRBV28; clone_size: once; d_call: .; cdr3_aa: CASSSVGSTGELFF; cdr3_nt: TGTGCCAGCAGTTCGGTCGGGAGTACCGGGGAGCTGTTTTTT
j_call: TRBJ2-4; v_call: TRBV30; clone_size: .; d_call: TRBD1; cdr3_aa: CAWRDRGTDIQYF; cdr3_nt: TGTGCCTGGAGGGACAGGGGGACGGACATTCAGTACTTC
j_call: TRBJ1-6; v_call: TRBV10-3; clone_size: .; d_call: TRBD1; cdr3_aa: CAARQGGSPLHF; cdr3_nt: TGTGCCGCTCGACAGGGTGGCTCACCCCTCCACTTT
j_call: TRBJ2-7; v_call: TRBV18; clone_size: .; d_call: .; cdr3_aa: CASSPAPGVYEQYF; cdr3_nt: TGTGCCAGCTCACCTGCACCGGGGGTCTACGAGCAGTACTTC
j_call: TRBJ2-7; v_call: TRBV30; clone_size: many; d_call: .; cdr3_aa: CAWSAPIYGRNSYEQYF; cdr3_nt: TGTGCCTGGAGTGCCCCGATCTACGGGAGAAACTCCTACGAGCAGTACTTC
j_call: TRBJ2-4; v_call: TRBV9; clone_size: .; d_call: TRBD2; cdr3_aa: CASSAGLGNIQYF; cdr3_nt: TGTGCCAGCAGCGCAGGACTAGGAAACATTCAGTACTTC
j_call: TRBJ1-5; v_call: TRBV15; clone_size: .; d_call: TRBD1; cdr3_aa: CATSRRQGTKGNQPQHF; cdr3_nt: TGTGCCACCAGCAGAAGACAGGGGACGAAGGGTAATCAGCCCCAGCATTTT